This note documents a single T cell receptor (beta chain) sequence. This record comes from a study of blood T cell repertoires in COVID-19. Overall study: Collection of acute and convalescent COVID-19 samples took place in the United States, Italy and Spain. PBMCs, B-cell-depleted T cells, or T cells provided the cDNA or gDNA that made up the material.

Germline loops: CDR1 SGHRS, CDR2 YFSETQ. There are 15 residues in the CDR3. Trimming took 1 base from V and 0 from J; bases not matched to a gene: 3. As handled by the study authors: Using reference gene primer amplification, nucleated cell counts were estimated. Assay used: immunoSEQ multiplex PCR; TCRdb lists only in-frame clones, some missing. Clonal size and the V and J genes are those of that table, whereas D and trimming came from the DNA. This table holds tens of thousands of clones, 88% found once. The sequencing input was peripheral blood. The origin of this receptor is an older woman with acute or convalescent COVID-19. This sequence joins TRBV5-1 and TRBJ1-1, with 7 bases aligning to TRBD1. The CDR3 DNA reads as TGCGCCAGCAGCTTGCGACAGGGAATGAACACTGAAGCTTTCTTT. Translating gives CASSLRQGMNTEAFF.